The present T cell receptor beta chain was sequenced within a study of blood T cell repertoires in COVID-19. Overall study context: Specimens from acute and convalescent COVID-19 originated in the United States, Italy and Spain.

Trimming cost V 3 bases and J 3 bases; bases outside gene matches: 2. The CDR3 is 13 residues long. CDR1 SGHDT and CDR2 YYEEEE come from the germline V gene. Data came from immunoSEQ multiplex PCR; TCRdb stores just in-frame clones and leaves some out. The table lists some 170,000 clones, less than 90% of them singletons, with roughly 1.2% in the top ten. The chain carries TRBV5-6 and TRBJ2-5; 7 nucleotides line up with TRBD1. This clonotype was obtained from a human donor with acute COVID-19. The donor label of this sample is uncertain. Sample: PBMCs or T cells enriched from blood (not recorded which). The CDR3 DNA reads TGTGCCAGCAGCTCCGGGACAGAAGAGACCCAGTACTTC. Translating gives CASSSGTEETQYF.